This is a list of T cell receptor beta chains from one sample in a study of cytomegalovirus exposure and HLA in healthy donors. Here immunoSEQ multiplex PCR was the method, and the copy in TCRdb shows in-frame clones only, minus some. The data show 150,000 to 200,000 clones, 80% to 85% seen once. Input material: PBMCs. These receptors were taken from a woman aged 18-29 years in good health and CMV-seropositive. Both conserved end residues are trimmed from each CDR3. Clone size appears in some rows only: once, few, many, or a class for an expanded clone.

V gene	J gene	clone size	CDR3 protein
TRBV7-6	TRBJ2-1	NA	ASSSGSSSYNEQF
TRBV7-9	TRBJ2-3	NA	ASSFTGGVTDTQY
TRBV4-2	TRBJ1-6	NA	ASSQDIIGRGSNSPLH
TRBV7-9	TRBJ1-1	NA	ASSLGGLGAEAF
TRBV4-3	TRBJ2-3	NA	ASSQEQGTDTQY
TRBV6-1	TRBJ1-5	NA	ASRGRQYQPQH
TRBV11-3	TRBJ2-3	NA	ASSLDVAGTDTQY
TRBV5-4	TRBJ1-4	NA	ASSLRGRGNEKLF
TRBV29-1	TRBJ2-1	NA	SVDSTSYNEQF
TRBV5-1	TRBJ2-1	NA	ASSLIAQGNNEQF
TRBV6-4	TRBJ1-2	NA	ASSPQPTGVKGYT
TRBV9	TRBJ2-2	NA	ASSAQGGTGELF
TRBV6-5	TRBJ1-2	NA	ASSSVGDYYGYT
TRBV28	TRBJ1-5	NA	ASSLQGSPNQPQH
TRBV2	TRBJ1-6	NA	ASTVRGGSDSPLH
TRBV18	TRBJ2-2	once	ASSPISGGLNTGELF
TRBV29-1	TRBJ2-5	NA	SVEGDRDQETQY
TRBV2	TRBJ2-5	NA	ASLLEAGETQY
TRBV10-3	TRBJ2-3	NA	AISGGQGATDTQY
TRBV11-1	TRBJ2-1	NA	ASSLFLDEQF
TRBV4-2	TRBJ1-1	NA	ASSHGTPDATEAF
TRBV6-5	NA	NA	ASSYRQGEQY
TRBV27	TRBJ2-7	once	ASSLTGGAYEQY
TRBV30	TRBJ1-6	NA	AWGRGASPLH
TRBV9	TRBJ2-1	NA	ASRGHGEGEQF
TRBV19	TRBJ1-2	NA	ASTNFGQYGYT
TRBV6-4	TRBJ2-3	NA	ASSDSGGTDTQY
TRBV4-2	TRBJ2-5	NA	ASSLQPGLGQETQY
TRBV5-4	TRBJ1-6	NA	ASSSRTGNSPLH
TRBV5-1	TRBJ1-2	NA	ASSPEGDSRSYT
TRBV6-1	TRBJ2-4	NA	ASSEAGGIGAKNIQY
TRBV6-5	TRBJ1-5	NA	ASRRDRLSNQPQH
TRBV15	TRBJ2-3	few	ATSRALDRVTDTQY
TRBV2	TRBJ2-7	NA	ASRLTFLTYEQY
TRBV7-8	TRBJ2-2	NA	ASSLRGDGIGELF
TRBV2	TRBJ2-1	NA	ASRTRTGDNEQF
TRBV4-3	TRBJ2-3	once	ASSQRQADTQY
TRBV5-1	TRBJ2-1	NA	ASSLESGGGGNEQF
TRBV5-1	TRBJ1-1	NA	ASSSGNTEAF
TRBV6-5	TRBJ1-2	NA	ASSRQPQDYGYT
TRBV2	TRBJ2-1	NA	ASSALAGAWNEQF
TRBV14	TRBJ2-3	NA	ASSLAGSTDTQY
TRBV9	TRBJ1-4	NA	ASSARDRLGEKLF
TRBV6-5	TRBJ2-7	NA	ASSYSLQGAAYEQY
TRBV7-9	TRBJ2-7	once	ASSLDSRSNEQY
TRBV30	TRBJ1-1	NA	AWRQGDTEAF
TRBV11-2	TRBJ2-1	once	ASSFRDSAYNEQF
TRBV30	TRBJ1-2	few	AWIQYRDYT
TRBV30	TRBJ2-1	NA	AWSVLAGGSEQF
TRBV4-2	TRBJ2-7	few	ASSQDSGRLGLSYEQY
TRBV9	TRBJ2-3	few	ASSSRYPSGPGADTQY
TRBV5-1	TRBJ2-7	NA	ASSVDGTYEQY
TRBV19	TRBJ2-1	NA	ASSTPRERGLGNEQF
TRBV5-5	TRBJ2-5	NA	ASSFGGIKETQY
TRBV7-6	TRBJ2-7	NA	ASSLAGWASGGTYEQY